This entry lists 14 T cell receptor beta chains sequenced from one sample in a study of control samples from healthy donors and cancer patients. The method was immunoSEQ multiplex PCR; TCRdb's version includes in-frame clones alone and lacks a portion of them. The table has 110,000 to 150,000 clones, approximately 86% seen once. The sequenced sample consisted of blood. The receptors here all came from a woman aged 25 to 39 in good health.

This clone showed up just once. The J gene is TRBJ2-6, the V gene TRBV6-5, with no clear D. This CDR3 contains 13 residues. Between the trimmed V and J ends, which lost 4 bases and 4 bases, there was a span of 5 bases. CDR1 and CDR2 (germline): MNHEY, SVGAGI. DNA for the CDR3: TGTGCCAGCAGTTCCCCGGGGGCCAACGTCCTGACTTTC. It translates to CASSSPGANVLTF.

V usage is TRBV5-1 and J usage is TRBJ2-7; 10 nucleotides agree with TRBD2. Trimming took 4 bases from V and 3 from J; bases not matched to a gene: 10. The CDR3 contains 16 residues. CDR1 and CDR2 (germline): SGHRS, YFSETQ. CDR3 coding DNA: TGCGCCAGCAGCCGATCGTCTAGCGGGAGCCTCTACGAGCAGTACTTC. This gives the protein CASSRSSSGSLYEQYF.

The CDR3: CASSGTSGNAIDTQYF. CDR3 DNA: TGTGCCAGCAGCGGGACTAGCGGGAACGCCATAGATACGCAGTATTTT. The chain links TRBV9 to TRBJ2-3, with 12 bases lining up with TRBD2. With 3 bases clipped from V and 5 bases from J, the junction kept 7 bases outside the gene matches. This CDR3 is built from 16 residues. The germline V gene has CDR1 SGDLS and CDR2 YYNGEE.

The chain is built from TRBV4-2 and TRBJ2-5, with D perhaps matching TRBD1 or TRBD2 (5 bases each). Trimming pared 1 base from V and 7 bases from J, leaving 13 bases between. Germline assignment: CDR1 LGHNA and CDR2 YNFKEQ. The CDR3 consists of 14 residues. CDR3 in amino acids: CASSQAEGSGTQYF. The CDR3 DNA is TGTGCCAGCAGCCAAGCTGAGGGGTCCGGGACCCAGTACTTC.

This chain connects TRBV19 to TRBJ2-1, with 12 bases fitting TRBD2. The length of the CDR3 is 17 residues. J gave up 4 bases and V 5 bases, and 9 bases lay outside the gene matches. The germline V gene has CDR1 LNHDA and CDR2 SQIVND (reference sequence). CDR3: CASSVLTSGSSYNEQFF. The CDR3, as DNA: TGTGCCAGTAGTGTGCTGACTAGCGGGAGTAGTTACAATGAGCAGTTCTTC. Full variable domain (rest looked up from reference TRBV19 and TRBJ2-1): DGGITQSPKYLFRKEGQNVTLSCEQNLNHDAMYWYRQDPGQGLRLIYYSQIVNDFQKGDIAEGYSVSREKKESFPLTVTSAQKNPTAFYLCASSVLTSGSSYNEQFFGPGTRLTVL.

This rearrangement joins TRBV6-5 to TRBJ2-1, with 10 bases fitting TRBD2. V lost 4 bases to trimming and J lost 10 bases; unmatched junction nucleotides: 10. Looked up from germline, CDR1 is MNHEY and CDR2 is SVGAGI. The CDR3 runs to 15 residues. This CDR3 is CASSSSAGGPEEQFF. As DNA, the CDR3 is TGTGCCAGCAGTTCCTCAGCGGGAGGGCCGGAAGAGCAGTTCTTC.

V is TRBV4-1 and J is TRBJ2-1; 7 nucleotides match TRBD2. Germline V gives CDR1 MGHRA, CDR2 YSYEKL. There are 16 residues in the CDR3. Trimming cost V 0 bases and J 8 bases; bases outside gene matches: 10. CDR3 DNA: TGCGCCAGCAGCCAAGAGGCTAGCGGCTACACCGATGAGCAGTTCTTC. This gives the protein CASSQEASGYTDEQFF.

J is TRBJ2-1 and V is TRBV28; 7 bases map to TRBD2. The CDR3 contains 14 residues. CDR1 and CDR2 (germline): MDHEN, SYDVKM. The ends lost 5 bases at V and 8 bases at J; junction bases unmatched: 9. The chain's CDR3 is CASSGAGSVDEQFF. CDR3 DNA: TGTGCCAGCAGTGGAGCGGGGTCGGTCGATGAGCAGTTCTTC.

Here the CDR3 reads CASSLVLDRAGYGYTF. In DNA, the CDR3 is TGCGCCAGCAGCTTGGTCCTTGACAGGGCCGGCTATGGCTACACCTTC. J is TRBJ1-2 and V is TRBV5-1, with TRBD1 matching 7 bases. The CDR3 consists of 16 residues. The germline CDR1 and CDR2 sequences are SGHRS and YFSETQ. V shed 0 bases and J 4 bases; nucleotides not matched to a gene: 9.

The V and J genes are TRBV30 and TRBJ2-3, with D possibly being TRBD2 (7 bases). Trimming removed 7 bases at V and 4 bases at J, with 21 bases between. Germline assignment: CDR1 GTSNPN and CDR2 SVGIG (reference sequence). The CDR3 covers 15 residues. CDR3 in DNA: TGTGCCTCCCGAGGGGGGGAGTTTGAGGCAGATACGCAGTATTTT. It yields the protein CASRGGEFEADTQYF.

The J gene is TRBJ2-7, the V gene TRBV7-8, with D maybe TRBD2 (5 bases). Trimming took 0 bases from V and 0 from J, leaving 6 bases between them. CDR3 length: 14 amino acids. Germline values: CDR1 SGHVS, CDR2 FQNEAQ. The CDR3 sequence is CASSLAAGSYEQYF. The CDR3 DNA is TGTGCCAGCAGCTTAGCGGCGGGCTCCTACGAGCAGTACTTC.

V usage is TRBV12-3 or TRBV12-4 and J usage is TRBJ2-3, with unresolved D. This CDR3 has 13 residues. With 6 bases removed from V and 0 bases from J, the gap between germline ends came to 7 bases. In DNA, the CDR3 is TGTGCCAGCAGACTATCTAGCACAGATACGCAGTATTTT. This sequence encodes CASRLSSTDTQYF.

This chain joins TRBV3-1 (or the pseudogene TRBV3-2) and TRBJ1-1; 11 bases match TRBD1. V shed 1 base and J 3 bases; nucleotides not matched to a gene: 4. Germline assignment: CDR1 LGHDT and CDR2 YNNKEL (reference sequence). The CDR3 contains 16 residues. Here the CDR3 reads CASSQVPGQGDTEAFF. In nucleotides, the CDR3 is TGTGCCAGCAGCCAAGTCCCGGGACAGGGGGACACTGAAGCTTTCTTT.

This clone was seen once. The chain has TRBV7-8 and TRBJ1-2; 12 bases line up with TRBD1. This CDR3 is 15 amino acids long. Germline trimming cut 0 bases from V and 7 bases from J; bases unmatched to any gene: 3. From germline, CDR1 is SGHVS and CDR2 FQNEAQ. CDR3 in DNA: TGTGCCAGCAGCTTAGCGGGACAGGGGGCTGCTGGCTACACCTTC. This sequence encodes CASSLAGQGAAGYTF.